One sample yielded the 18 T cell receptor beta chains listed below, sequenced in a study of identical twins. From the 5' RACE reads, TCRdb called clonotypes with MiXCR, one entry per CDR3 protein. The sample carries roughly 770,000 distinct CDR3 sequences, about 20% recorded once. These data were also filed under a second study, of T cells expressing NK-cell markers.

The specimen sequenced was PBMCs. The receptors were gathered from a woman aged 18-30 years in good health.

J is TRBJ2-3 and V is TRBV7-8; D is ambiguous. This CDR3 is built from 15 residues. V lost 0 bases and J 5 bases, leaving 12 bases between the germline ends. The germline gives CDR1 SGHVS, CDR2 FQNEAQ. The CDR3 DNA reads as TGTGCCAGCAGCTTAGCGAGACCTGCCAGAGATACGCAGTATTTT. It specifies CASSLARPARDTQYF. The entire variable domain, with the rest obtained from reference TRBV7-8 and TRBJ2-3, is as follows: GAGVSQSPRYKVAKRGQDVALRCDPISGHVSLFWYQQALGQGPEFLTYFQNEAQLDKSGLPSDRFFAERPEGSVSTLKIQRTQQEDSAVYLCASSLARPARDTQYFGPGTRLTVL.

This clonotype was counted many times. This chain joins TRBV20-1 and TRBJ2-1; 7 bases align to TRBD2. CDR3 length equals 12 residues. Unmatched junction bases numbered 1, after V lost 5 bases and J lost 3 bases. The germline V gene has CDR1 DFQATT and CDR2 SNEGSKA (reference sequence). CDR3 sequence reads: CSAGDYYNEQFF. CDR3 nucleotide sequence: TGCAGTGCTGGGGACTACTACAATGAGCAGTTCTTC.

This clonotype was seen a few times. The chain recombines TRBV20-1 with TRBJ2-1; tentatively, D is TRBD1 (5 bases). V lost 6 bases and J lost 8, with 11 bases in between. The length of the CDR3 is 11 residues. Germline V gene sequence: CDR1 DFQATT, CDR2 SNEGSKA (reference sequence). The CDR3 is CSAQGRDEQFF. DNA of the CDR3: TGCAGTGCCCAGGGTAGAGATGAGCAGTTCTTC.

This clonotype has only one observation. This rearrangement joins TRBV2 to TRBJ1-2; TRBD1 might be the D (6 bases). This CDR3 is built from 13 residues. Germline CDR1 SNHLY, CDR2 FYNNEI. The V and J ends lost 1 base and 5 bases respectively, with 8 bases between them. This chain's CDR3 is CASSEEQGYGYTF. The CDR3 nucleotides read TGTGCCAGCAGTGAAGAACAGGGATATGGCTACACCTTC.

This clonotype turned up a few times. The rearrangement uses TRBV3-1 and TRBJ1-2; no clear D. Looked up from germline, CDR1 is LGHDT and CDR2 is YNNKEL (reference sequence). The V end lost 6 bases, the J end lost 5 bases, and 13 bases lay between the germline ends. This CDR3 is 13 amino acids long. CDR3 region: CASSDGRGYGYTF. In nucleotides, the CDR3 is TGTGCCAGCAGTGACGGTCGAGGGTATGGCTACACCTTC.

This clonotype was counted a few times. Germline is not matched at one junction end, which may reflect a read error. V usage is TRBV20-1 and J usage is TRBJ2-7; D is undetermined. The CDR3 has 16 residues. Looked up from germline, CDR1 is DFQATT and CDR2 is SNEGSKA (reference sequence). This chain's CDR3 is CSARSWGEISSHEQYF. DNA of the CDR3: TGCAGTGCTAGATCTTGGGGTGAGATCTCCTCCCACGAGCAGTACTTC.

This clonotype was found a few times. The J gene is TRBJ2-6, the V gene TRBV28, with D tentatively TRBD1 (5 bases). Trimming pared 4 bases from V and 4 bases from J, leaving 14 bases between. CDR1 MDHEN and CDR2 SYDVKM come from the germline V gene. The CDR3 covers 16 residues. The CDR3 DNA is TGTGCCAGCAGTTCGGGCAGGGCAACCGGGGCCAACGTCCTGACTTTC. The encoded protein is CASSSGRATGANVLTF.

This clonotype was counted once. The CDR3 coding sequence is TGCAGTGGCATTGGACTAGCGAGCGATACGCAGTATTTT. Encoded protein: CSGIGLASDTQYF. The chain combines TRBV20-1 with TRBJ2-3; TRBD2 aligns across 9 bases. The CDR3 runs to 13 residues. The V gene's germline CDR1 is DFQATT and CDR2 SNEGSKA (reference sequence). V was pared by 7 bases and J by 6 bases, with 8 bases of the junction left unmatched.

This clonotype came up many times. This rearrangement joins TRBV12-3 or TRBV12-4 to TRBJ1-2; 9 bases agree with TRBD1. The J segment lost 7 bases and the V segment lost 7 bases, leaving 7 bases of the junction unmatched. This CDR3 has 13 amino acids. The CDR3 is CASTQQGASGYTF. CDR3 coding DNA: TGTGCCAGCACTCAACAGGGGGCTAGTGGCTACACCTTC.

This chain uses TRBV12-3 or TRBV12-4 with TRBJ2-7; D possibly corresponds to TRBD1 (6 bases). V lost 3 bases and J 2 bases, leaving 20 bases between the germline ends. There are 17 residues in the CDR3. CDR3 sequence (DNA): TGTGCCAGCAGTTTTAGTGGGGGCCGGTCAGGACCCTACGAGCAGTACTTC. As protein: CASSFSGGRSGPYEQYF.

This clonotype was detected many times. The rearrangement links TRBV5-1 to TRBJ1-1, with no clear D. CDR1 and CDR2 (germline): SGHRS, YFSETQ. CDR3 size: 15 residues. Trimming left V 2 bases short and J 0 bases short, with 11 bases between. Here the CDR3 reads CASSFLNQMNTEAFF. CDR3 in DNA: TGCGCCAGCAGCTTTTTAAATCAGATGAACACTGAAGCTTTCTTT.

This clonotype turned up a few times. At one end the junction does not follow the germline gene, possibly because of a read error. V usage is TRBV5-1 and J usage is TRBJ2-7, with D perhaps TRBD1 (5 bases). The CDR3 contains 14 residues. CDR1 is SGHRS and CDR2 is YFSETQ in the germline V gene. The CDR3 DNA sequence: TGCGCCAGCAGTTTGGGGCCAGGGATCTACGAGCAGTACTTC. Translated: CASSLGPGIYEQYF.

The chain uses TRBV6-2 or TRBV6-3 and TRBJ2-7, with TRBD2 matching over 11 bases. Germline-derived CDR1 and CDR2 are MNHEY and SVGEGT. The CDR3 sequence is 15 residues long. The V segment lost 5 bases and the J segment 3 bases; nucleotides outside the gene matches: 6. CDR3 loop: CASSTSGGRDYEQYF. The CDR3 DNA is TGTGCCAGCAGTACTAGCGGGGGACGAGACTACGAGCAGTACTTC.

The rearrangement links TRBV20-1 to TRBJ2-1; 11 bases are a match to TRBD2. CDR1 and CDR2 from the germline V gene are DFQATT and SNEGSKA (reference sequence). This CDR3 contains 16 residues. The V gene end was trimmed by 0 bases and the J gene end by 10 bases; junction bases not matched to a gene: 11. CDR3 amino acids: CSARDRGTSGLPEQFF. CDR3 DNA: TGCAGTGCTAGAGACCGTGGGACTAGCGGTCTCCCGGAGCAGTTCTTC.

This clonotype showed up just a few times. The V and J genes are TRBV20-1 and TRBJ2-5; D gene ambiguous. There are 13 residues in the CDR3. Trimming removed 5 bases at V and 2 bases at J, with 12 bases between. Germline values: CDR1 DFQATT, CDR2 SNEGSKA (reference sequence). The CDR3 nucleotides read TGCAGTGCTGGTCCCATGGGTCAAGAGACCCAGTACTTC. It encodes CSAGPMGQETQYF.

The table lists this clonotype with a few counts. V and J are TRBV5-6 and TRBJ2-1, with 11 positions matching TRBD2. The CDR3 loop spans 15 amino acids. Trimming cost V 4 bases and J 3 bases; bases outside gene matches: 3. Germline CDR1 reads SGHDT; CDR2 reads YYEEEE. CDR3 sequence (DNA): TGTGCCAGCAGCGCACTAGCGGGAGTCTACAATGAGCAGTTCTTC. It codes for CASSALAGVYNEQFF.

This clonotype was seen more than once but under ten times. The chain carries TRBV5-1 and TRBJ2-7; D possibly matches TRBD1 or TRBD2 (6 bases each). The V end lost 3 bases, the J end lost 3 bases, and 19 bases lay between the germline ends. This CDR3 spans 16 amino acids. Germline CDR1 SGHRS, CDR2 YFSETQ. The CDR3 bases are TGCGCCAGCAGCTCGCGCCCCCCCGGGGGCAACTACGAGCAGTACTTC. It codes for CASSSRPPGGNYEQYF.

The chain is built from TRBV4-2 and TRBJ2-5; tentative D call: TRBD1 (5 bases). This CDR3 comprises 15 residues. Germline CDR1 and CDR2: LGHNA and YNFKEQ. V was cut by 2 bases and J by 4 bases, with 14 bases left in between. CDR3 coding DNA: TGTGCCAGCAGCCAATGGGGCCTCCAAGCAGAGACCCAGTACTTC. This codes for CASSQWGLQAETQYF.